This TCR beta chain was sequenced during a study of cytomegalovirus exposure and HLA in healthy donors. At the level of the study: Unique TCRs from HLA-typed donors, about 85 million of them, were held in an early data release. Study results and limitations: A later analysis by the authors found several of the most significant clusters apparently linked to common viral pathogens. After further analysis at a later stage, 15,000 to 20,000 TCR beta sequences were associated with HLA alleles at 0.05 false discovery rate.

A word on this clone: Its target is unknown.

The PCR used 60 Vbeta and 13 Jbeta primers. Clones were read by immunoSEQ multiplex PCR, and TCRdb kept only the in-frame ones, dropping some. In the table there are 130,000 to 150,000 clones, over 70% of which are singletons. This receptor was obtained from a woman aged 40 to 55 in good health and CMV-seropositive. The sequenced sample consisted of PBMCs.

The CDR3 sequence is CASMKRTVAEKLFF. The CDR3 nucleotides read TGTGCCAGCATGAAAAGGACCGTAGCGGAAAAACTGTTTTTT. V usage is TRBV2 and J usage is TRBJ1-4; no definite D call. The CDR3 has 14 residues. Deletions cut 7 bases from V and 8 bases from J, with 17 bases between. Germline V lookup: CDR1 SNHLY, CDR2 FYNNEI. The entire variable domain, with the rest obtained from reference TRBV2 and TRBJ1-4, is as follows: EPEVTQTPSHQVTQMGQEVILRCVPISNHLYFYWYRQILGQKVEFLVSFYNNEISEKSEIFDDQFSVERPDGSNFTLKIRSTKLEDSAMYFCASMKRTVAEKLFFGSGTQLSVL.